Following are 7 T cell receptor beta chains from one sample sequenced in a study of blood T cell repertoires in COVID-19. TCRdb's copy holds only in-frame clones and misses some; the assay was immunoSEQ multiplex PCR. The data show approximately 150,000 clones, 80% to 90% seen once. What was sequenced was peripheral blood. Receptor source: a man between 65 and 85 years old with acute or convalescent COVID-19.

The rearrangement links TRBV2 to TRBJ2-2; D gene unclear. Trimming removed 6 bases at V and 4 bases at J, with 12 bases between. CDR1 is SNHLY and CDR2 is FYNNEI in the germline V gene. This CDR3 region has 14 residues. CDR3 sequence reads: CASSRIGVTGELFF. The CDR3 DNA follows: TGTGCCAGCAGCCGAATCGGAGTCACCGGGGAGCTGTTTTTT.

The gene calls are TRBV24-1 and TRBJ2-1; D not resolved. The V and J ends lost 4 bases and 9 bases respectively, with 9 bases between them. Germline CDR1 reads KGHDR; CDR2 reads SFDVKD. This CDR3 has 12 amino acids. The CDR3 sequence: CATSESEVEQFF. DNA for the CDR3: TGTGCCACCAGTGAAAGTGAGGTTGAGCAGTTCTTC.

This chain uses TRBV19 with TRBJ1-3, with D unclear. The CDR3 loop spans 13 amino acids. CDR1 LNHDA and CDR2 SQIVND come from the germline V gene (reference sequence). V lost 6 bases to trimming and J lost 0 bases, with 6 bases between them. This CDR3 is CASRVGSGNTIYF. For the CDR3, the DNA is TGTGCCAGTAGGGTCGGCTCTGGAAACACCATATATTTT. Drawing the rest from reference TRBV19 and TRBJ1-3, the complete variable domain is DGGITQSPKYLFRKEGQNVTLSCEQNLNHDAMYWYRQDPGQGLRLIYYSQIVNDFQKGDIAEGYSVSREKKESFPLTVTSAQKNPTAFYLCASRVGSGNTIYFGEGSWLTVV.

This rearrangement joins TRBV28 to TRBJ1-5, with 9 positions matching TRBD1. J lost 5 bases, V lost 6 bases, and 11 bases had no gene match. This CDR3 contains 16 residues. Germline-derived CDR1 and CDR2 are MDHEN and SYDVKM. The CDR3 sequence is CASRFLGQGRDQPQHF. In nucleotides, the CDR3 is TGTGCCAGCAGGTTCCTAGGACAGGGGAGGGATCAGCCCCAGCATTTT.

The chain uses TRBV28 and TRBJ2-1; D is unclear. The V and J ends lost 4 bases and 9 bases respectively, with 13 bases between them. The length of the CDR3 is 13 residues. Germline V lookup: CDR1 MDHEN, CDR2 SYDVKM. CDR3 nucleotides: TGTGCCAGCAGTTCGACCCGTACGGGTGAGCAGTTCTTC. Its protein product is CASSSTRTGEQFF.

This clone was counted a single time. The chain joins TRBV28 to TRBJ2-5, with 9 nucleotides matching TRBD1. The V segment lost 11 bases and the J segment 2 bases; nucleotides outside the gene matches: 6. There are 13 residues in the CDR3. Germline assignment: CDR1 MDHEN and CDR2 SYDVKM. The CDR3 nucleotides are TGTGCCTACGGAGGGACAGGGCAAGAGACCCAGTACTTC. It yields the protein CAYGGTGQETQYF. Variable domain in full (rest from reference TRBV28 and TRBJ2-5): DVKVTQSSRYLVKRTGEKVFLECVQDMDHENMFWYRQDPGLGLRLIYFSYDVKMKEKGDIPEGYSVSREKKERFSLILESASTNQTSMYLCAYGGTGQETQYFGPGTRLLVL.

This chain joins TRBV11-3 and TRBJ2-2, with TRBD2 as a possible D gene (6 bases). The germline gives CDR1 SGHNT, CDR2 YENEEA. CDR3 length: 15 amino acids. V dropped 8 bases and J dropped 0 bases, with 13 bases sitting between them. CDR3: CASSLGSANTGELFF. DNA of the CDR3: TGTGCCAGCTCCCTCGGGAGCGCGAACACCGGGGAGCTGTTTTTT.